This TCR beta chain originates from a study of memory CD4+ T cells and cytomegalovirus serostatus. About the research overall: This sample comes from healthy Belgian adults, roughly 9 CMV seropositive, 24 seronegative.

Findings of the study overall: Each of 55 to 80 CMV-associated TCRbeta sequences occurred in one to five individuals. A US-trained random forest predicted CMV serostatus with median AUC roughly 0.91.

Single viable CD3+CD4+CD8-CD45RO+ cells were sorted as the memory CD4+ T cells. Positive selection with CD4 microbeads enriched total CD4+ T cells. Assay: immunoSEQ multiplex PCR; the TCRdb copy retains only in-frame clones and omits some. The data hold 50,000 or so clones, with around 81% observed a single time. The CDR3 runs 12 residues. Trimming pared 1 base from V and 7 bases from J, leaving 5 bases between. Germline lookup yields CDR1 SGHAT and CDR2 FQNNGV. Details on this clone: Antigen unknown.

The receptor comes from an adult in good health and CMV-seronegative. V and J are TRBV11-2 and TRBJ2-1; TRBD2 might be the D (5 bases). The specimen was memory CD4+ T cells from blood. The CDR3 reads CASSLAGNEQFF. In DNA, the CDR3 is TGTGCCAGCAGCTTAGCGGGGAATGAGCAGTTCTTC.